These T cell receptor beta chains were read from a single sample in a study of T-cell memory formation after mild COVID-19. In TCRdb, the 5' RACE reads were re-called with MiXCR into one record per CDR3 protein. This table has roughly 400,000 distinct CDR3 sequences, more than 15% appearing once. The source material was PBMCs or a T cell subset sorted from them (not recorded which). Receptors were obtained from a man between 18 and 29 years old who had mild COVID-19 (a few samples of this study predate the infection). Cell type and time point are not known. The CDR3 runs from the conserved cysteine through the conserved F or W. D genes are given only for firm matches. Expanded clones are given a class, and other clones once, few, many or no size at all.

D gene	V gene	J gene	clone size	CDR3 protein	CDR3 DNA
.	TRBV10-3	TRBJ2-3	few	CAISGSGGPTDTQYF	TGTGCCATCAGCGGATCTGGGGGACCCACAGATACGCAGTATTTT
.	TRBV11-3	TRBJ2-3	few	CASSLLDTDTQYF	TGTGCCAGCAGCTTATTGGACACAGATACGCAGTATTTT
.	TRBV29-1	TRBJ2-7	few	CSVAGLHPYEQYF	TGCAGCGTTGCCGGGCTCCATCCCTACGAGCAGTACTTC
.	TRBV5-1	TRBJ1-1	many	CASSFDGGNTEAFF	TGTGCCAGCAGCTTTGATGGGGGGAACACTGAAGCTTTCTTT
TRBD2	TRBV27	TRBJ2-5	few	CASSLLASGYQETQYF	TGTGCCAGCAGTTTATTGGCTAGCGGGTACCAAGAGACCCAGTACTTC
TRBD1	TRBV9	TRBJ2-2	many	CASSPGQGGDTGELFF	TGTGCCAGCAGCCCCGGACAGGGGGGGGACACCGGGGAGCTGTTTTTT
.	TRBV9	TRBJ2-7	.	CASSVDSTYEQYF	TGTGCCAGCAGCGTAGACAGTACCTACGAGCAGTACTTC
.	TRBV4-1	TRBJ1-5	few	CASSNLGGNQPQHF	TGCGCCAGCAGCAACCTGGGGGGAAATCAGCCCCAGCATTTT
.	TRBV5-1	TRBJ2-5	.	CASSWDSRTQYF	TGCGCCAGCAGCTGGGACTCTAGGACCCAGTACTTC
.	TRBV12-3/TRBV12-4	TRBJ1-5	few	CASSFGGLSNQPQHF	TGTGCCAGCAGTTTTGGGGGGCTGAGCAATCAGCCCCAGCATTTT
.	TRBV27	TRBJ2-2	.	CASISENTGELFF	TGTGCCAGCATCTCGGAGAACACCGGGGAGCTGTTTTTT
.	TRBV7-9	TRBJ1-1	many	CASSLPGLGMNTEAFF	TGTGCCAGCAGCTTACCTGGGCTGGGCATGAACACTGAAGCTTTCTTT
.	TRBV7-9	TRBJ2-5	.	CASSLIRDLETQYF	TGTGCCAGCAGCTTAATTCGGGACCTGGAGACCCAGTACTTC
TRBD2	TRBV12-3/TRBV12-4	TRBJ2-5	.	CASSFGGGLYGETQYF	TGTGCCAGCAGTTTCGGGGGGGGCCTGTATGGAGAGACCCAGTACTTC
.	TRBV28	TRBJ1-1	.	CASSLWLVGAFF	TGTGCCAGCAGTTTATGGCTAGTTGGAGCTTTCTTT
.	TRBV6-2/TRBV6-3	TRBJ1-5	few	CASNDRNQPQHF	TGTGCCAGCAACGACCGGAATCAGCCCCAGCATTTT
.	TRBV15	TRBJ1-1	few	CATSRGFWRNTEAFF	TGTGCCACCAGCAGAGGGTTTTGGAGAAACACTGAAGCTTTCTTT
.	TRBV12-3/TRBV12-4	TRBJ1-3	few	CASSLVGGQRHTIYF	TGTGCCAGCAGTTTAGTGGGGGGGCAGCGACACACCATATATTTT
.	TRBV5-1	TRBJ2-5	.	CASSLRPRAPLAQYF	TGCGCCAGCAGCTTGAGGCCCCGGGCACCTCTAGCCCAGTACTTC
.	TRBV7-8	TRBJ1-6	.	CASSLASGTPNSPLHF	TGTGCCAGCAGCTTAGCCTCCGGGACACCTAATTCACCCCTCCACTTT
.	TRBV7-9	TRBJ1-2	few	CASSLTENYGYTF	TGTGCCAGCAGCCTGACAGAAAACTATGGCTACACCTTC
.	TRBV5-1	TRBJ2-1	.	CASSLVTGGRYPVEQFF	TGCGCCAGCAGCTTGGTGACGGGGGGCCGTTACCCGGTTGAGCAGTTCTTC
TRBD1	TRBV7-9	TRBJ1-4	.	CASSPGRGTVTNEKLFF	TGTGCCAGCAGCCCCGGTAGGGGGACAGTAACTAATGAAAAACTGTTTTTT
.	TRBV6-6	TRBJ1-1	.	CASSYSRAGAEAFF	TGTGCCAGCAGTTACTCGCGGGCGGGTGCTGAAGCTTTCTTT
TRBD1	TRBV6-6	TRBJ2-1	few	CASQRTGTQHEQFF	TGTGCCAGCCAACGGACAGGGACGCAACATGAGCAGTTCTTC
TRBD1	TRBV6-2/TRBV6-3	TRBJ2-1	.	CASSDGQGHFF	TGTGCCAGCAGTGATGGACAGGGACATTTCTTC
TRBD2	TRBV12-3/TRBV12-4	TRBJ2-5	few	CASSPAPSGANQETQYF	TGTGCCAGCAGCCCCGCACCTAGCGGGGCGAACCAAGAGACCCAGTACTTC
.	TRBV20-1	TRBJ1-1	.	CSSATGNTEAFF	TGCAGCTCTGCAACTGGGAACACTGAAGCTTTCTTT
TRBD1	TRBV20-1	TRBJ2-3	few	CSAEDRVETDTQYF	TGCAGTGCTGAAGACAGGGTGGAAACAGATACGCAGTATTTT
TRBD2	TRBV20-1	TRBJ2-2	.	CSARTSGGASTGELFF	TGCAGTGCCCGGACTAGCGGGGGGGCCAGCACCGGGGAGCTGTTTTTT
.	TRBV11-2	TRBJ1-3	.	CASSAPGMGAGNTIYF	TGTGCCAGCAGCGCCCCGGGAATGGGGGCTGGAAACACCATATATTTT
.	TRBV10-1	TRBJ2-2	.	CASSRTLATGELFF	TGCGCCAGCAGTCGTACCTTAGCCACCGGGGAGCTGTTTTTT
.	TRBV28	TRBJ2-1	.	CASLGSSYNEQFF	TGTGCCAGCCTAGGGAGCTCCTACAATGAGCAGTTCTTC
.	TRBV6-6	TRBJ1-1	.	CASTKGNTEAFF	TGTGCCAGCACGAAGGGGAACACTGAAGCTTTCTTT
TRBD1	TRBV5-4	TRBJ1-2	.	CASSARTGDYGYTF	TGTGCCAGCAGCGCCCGGACAGGGGACTATGGCTACACCTTC
.	TRBV5-1	TRBJ1-2	.	CASSPGTPYGYTF	TGCGCCAGCAGCCCGGGGACACCTTATGGCTACACCTTC
TRBD1	TRBV12-3/TRBV12-4	TRBJ1-3	.	CVSSGTESGNTIYF	TGTGTCAGCAGCGGGACAGAGTCTGGAAACACCATATATTTT
TRBD1	TRBV6-5	TRBJ1-2	.	CASRYLRTGGFGYTF	TGTGCCAGCAGGTACCTCCGGACAGGGGGCTTTGGCTACACCTTC
TRBD2	TRBV6-2/TRBV6-3	TRBJ2-1	.	CASSSALAGSGNEQFF	TGTGCCAGCAGTTCCGCCCTAGCGGGGTCGGGGAATGAGCAGTTCTTC
TRBD1	TRBV5-6	TRBJ1-2	few	CASSSRDRAPYGYTF	TGTGCCAGCAGTTCGCGGGACAGGGCCCCCTATGGCTACACCTTC
.	TRBV7-9	TRBJ1-2	.	CASSSAGGYTF	TGTGCCAGCAGCTCCGCGGGTGGCTACACCTTC
.	TRBV6-1	TRBJ1-2	.	CASSESDESYGYTF	TGTGCCAGCAGTGAAAGTGATGAGTCCTATGGCTACACCTTC
.	TRBV19	TRBJ2-7	.	CASSTSPRDYEQYF	TGTGCCAGTAGTACGTCCCCCAGGGACTACGAGCAGTACTTC
.	TRBV5-6	TRBJ2-2	.	CASSLGGIPGELFF	TGTGCCAGCAGCTTGGGGGGTATCCCCGGGGAGCTGTTTTTT
.	TRBV15	TRBJ2-2	few	CATSRDRDTGELFF	TGTGCCACCAGCAGAGATAGGGACACCGGGGAGCTGTTTTTT
.	TRBV18	TRBJ2-3	.	CASSPAAESDTQYF	TGTGCCAGCTCACCGGCGGCGGAATCAGATACGCAGTATTTT
.	TRBV12-3/TRBV12-4	TRBJ2-1	many	CASSFGSISYNEQFF	TGTGCCAGCAGTTTCGGATCCATTTCCTACAATGAGCAGTTCTTC